This record covers a single TCR beta chain. Antigen specificity is unknown. The data were taken from a study of T cells in Graves' hyperthyroidism and ophthalmopathy. Researchers took RNA transcripts and amplified the TCR beta CDR3 regions from them. The TCR CDR3 was amplified in a first-round RT-PCR using the HTBI primer set. TCRdb independently ran MiXCR on the multiplex PCR reads; one entry per CDR3 protein. The sample lists roughly 750,000 distinct CDR3 sequences, around 15% seen once, with under 10% in the top ten. The patients, who ranged from 18 to 65 in age, presented with newly diagnosed hyperthyroidism lasting under 2 months. It was uncontrolled infection, other autoimmune disease, pregnancy or lactation that excluded patients. Fresh peripheral blood, approximately 10 ml, yielded the PBMCs. The V gene's germline CDR1 is DFQATT and CDR2 SNEGSKA (reference sequence). This CDR3 is built from 14 residues. Trimming removed 3 bases from V and 4 bases from J; junction bases left unmatched: 5.

General study findings and limits: The blood repertoire included most of the expanded thyroid clonotypes above 0.001.

Material for sequencing was blood. This chain connects TRBV20-1 to TRBJ2-3, with TRBD2 matching 9 bases. The receptor's source is a man younger than 35 with Graves' hyperthyroidism. The CDR3 DNA follows: TGCAGTGCTAGTGTGGTAGCGGGAGCAGATACGCAGTATTTT. Its translation is CSASVVAGADTQYF.